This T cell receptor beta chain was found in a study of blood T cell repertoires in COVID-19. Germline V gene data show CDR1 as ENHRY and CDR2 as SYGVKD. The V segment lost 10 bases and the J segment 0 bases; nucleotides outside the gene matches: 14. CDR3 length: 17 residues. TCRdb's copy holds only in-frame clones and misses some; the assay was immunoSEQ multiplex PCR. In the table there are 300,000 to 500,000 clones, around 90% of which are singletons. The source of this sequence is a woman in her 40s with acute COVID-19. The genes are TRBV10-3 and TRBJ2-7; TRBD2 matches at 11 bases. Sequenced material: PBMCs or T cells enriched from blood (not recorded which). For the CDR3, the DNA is TGTGCCACACGACTAGCGGGGTTAACTGGGAGCTCCTACGAGCAGTACTTC. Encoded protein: CATRLAGLTGSSYEQYF.